This T cell receptor (beta chain) was profiled in a study of T cell responses to AZD1222 COVID-19 vaccine (dated by TCRdb to the early 2020s). For the wider study: A total of about 240 trial participants underwent TCR sequencing, of whom some 210 received two doses of AZD1222 and approximately 25 received two doses of the MenACWY control vaccine. Trial participants were enrolled by age into 18-55, 56-69 and 70-plus year subgroups, with about 150, 27 and 61 TCR-sequenced participants respectively.

Results and caveats for the whole study, not just this receptor: After two AZD1222 doses, spike-specific TCR breadth and depth were significantly higher than at day 0 and than in MenACWY recipients. In the small 56-69-year group, the increase in depth fell short of significance, most likely because of low power. Reportedly, close to half of the unique spike-specific TCRs recognized epitopes lying outside the regions that are mutated in the B.1.351 and B.1.1.7 variants. Conclusions about previously exposed vaccinees are limited because only 5 or 6 AZD1222 recipients were SARS-CoV-2 seropositive at baseline. CD4 TCRs associated with the vaccine covered the entire spike protein, and the dominant responses were in regions 160-218 and 743-854. No day 14 peak-response samples were available, so repertoires were characterized only after the peak T cell response. Participants were mostly white British, with more females than males. The authors suggested clonal diversity may have been underestimated.

As for this clone: Its antigen is currently not known. No base qualities exist here, and no much larger clone lies one base off it.

Explained via the paper, the time point label denotes: about 28 days (+/-7) after the second vaccine dose. Because spike-specific TCR depth and breadth did not differ between the two schedules, AZD1222 recipients who got a second dose at roughly 4 weeks were pooled with those who got a second dose at roughly 12 weeks. Samples from vaccinated people were obtained from the UK trials COV001 and COV002, which included a single-blind randomized controlled phase 2/3 trial of AZD1222 (ChAdOx1 nCoV-19) in healthy adults. For TCRbeta chain sequencing, PBMC samples were collected from trial participants at day 0 and at day 28 after the second dose. The CDR3 regions of human TCRbeta chains were subjected to immunosequencing. On the study's bioinformatics: Repertoire TCRs were matched against a reference library of SARS-CoV-2-specific TCRs generated with the MIRA antigen-specificity platform. Breadth was defined as the fraction of unique TCRs that were SARS-CoV-2-associated. Depth was defined as the fraction of total T cells that were SARS-CoV-2-associated. Using the MIRA data, every spike-specific TCR was mapped to the spike region that the TCR reacted to and assigned to either a CD4 or a CD8 class. Log10-transformed breadth and depth values were compared by one-way ANOVA with Sidak's multiple comparisons tests. What TCRdb holds here is the immuneACCESS table cut down to in-frame rearrangements. Part of the clones is not present; checked against another copy, under half of the missing clones reflect an unresolved V gene, and the others are unexplained. V, J and clone size are those of that table, while D and trimming were read from the DNA. The sample includes approximately 170,000 clones, with roughly 94% observed a single time. The top ten constitute 4% to 5.5% of the sample.

V is shortened by 5 bases, J by 9 bases, and the region joining them spans 18 bases. From the cysteine up to the phenylalanine, the CDR3 has a length of 14 residues. The retained sequence is limited to the CDR3, 42 bases, with the frame set at the first base. CDR1 and CDR2, looked up from the germline V gene, are SGHRS and YFSETQ. The rearranged segments are TRBV5-1 and TRBJ2-1, with no confident D gene call. The sequencing used peripheral blood, collected 28 days after the second AZD1222 dose. The source of this sequence is an adult who received the AZD1222 COVID-19 vaccine. The sequenced DNA is TGCGCCAGCAGTCCGAAGCCACTCCTCTCTGAGCAGTTCTTC. This translates into CASSPKPLLSEQFF.